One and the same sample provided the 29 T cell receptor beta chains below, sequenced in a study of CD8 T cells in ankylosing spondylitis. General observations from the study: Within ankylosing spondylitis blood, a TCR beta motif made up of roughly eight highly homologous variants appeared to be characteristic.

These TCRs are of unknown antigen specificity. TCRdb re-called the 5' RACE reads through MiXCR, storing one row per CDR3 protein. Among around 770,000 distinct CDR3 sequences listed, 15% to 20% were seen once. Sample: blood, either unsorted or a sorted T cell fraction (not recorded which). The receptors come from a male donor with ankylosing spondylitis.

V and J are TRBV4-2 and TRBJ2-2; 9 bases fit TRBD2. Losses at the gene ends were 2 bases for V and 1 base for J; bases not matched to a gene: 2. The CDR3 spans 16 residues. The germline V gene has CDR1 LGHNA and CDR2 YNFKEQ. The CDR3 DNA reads TGTGCCAGCAGCCAACGACTAGCGGAGAACACCGGGGAGCTGTTTTTT. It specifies CASSQRLAENTGELFF.

Here the CDR3 DNA reads TGTGCCAGCACCCGGGACAGGGACACCGGGGAGCTGTTTTTT. As protein: CASTRDRDTGELFF. The rearrangement joins TRBV6-1 to TRBJ2-2, with 9 bases aligning to TRBD1. The CDR3 covers 14 residues. Germline CDR1 reads MNHNS; CDR2 reads SASEGT. Unmatched junction bases numbered 3, after V lost 7 bases and J lost 3 bases.

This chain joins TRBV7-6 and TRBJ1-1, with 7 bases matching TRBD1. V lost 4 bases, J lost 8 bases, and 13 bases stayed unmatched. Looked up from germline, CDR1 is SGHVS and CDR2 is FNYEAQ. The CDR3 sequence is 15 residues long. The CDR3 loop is CASSSSQGLNAEAFF. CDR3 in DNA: TGTGCCAGCAGCTCGTCACAGGGGCTGAACGCGGAAGCTTTCTTT.

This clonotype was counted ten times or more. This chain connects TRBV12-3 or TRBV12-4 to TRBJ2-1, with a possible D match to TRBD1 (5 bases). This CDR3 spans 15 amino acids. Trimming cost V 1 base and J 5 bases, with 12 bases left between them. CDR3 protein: CASSLGSAGNNEQFF. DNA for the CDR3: TGTGCCAGCAGTTTAGGTTCGGCAGGGAACAATGAGCAGTTCTTC.

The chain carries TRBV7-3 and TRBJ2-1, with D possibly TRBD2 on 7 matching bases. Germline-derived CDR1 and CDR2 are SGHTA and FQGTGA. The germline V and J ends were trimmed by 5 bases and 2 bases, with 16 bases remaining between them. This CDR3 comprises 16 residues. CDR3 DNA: TGTGCCAGCAGCCCGACGAGCGGGACAACCTACAATGAGCAGTTCTTC. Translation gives CASSPTSGTTYNEQFF.

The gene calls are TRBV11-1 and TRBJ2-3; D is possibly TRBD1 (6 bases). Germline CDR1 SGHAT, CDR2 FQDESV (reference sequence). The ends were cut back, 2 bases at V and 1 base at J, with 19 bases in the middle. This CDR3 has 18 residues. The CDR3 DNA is TGTGCCAGCAGCTTACAACTCTCCCAGGGGAAAGGCACAGATACGCAGTATTTT. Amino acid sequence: CASSLQLSQGKGTDTQYF. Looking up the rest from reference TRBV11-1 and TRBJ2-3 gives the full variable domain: EAEVAQSPRYKITEKSQAVAFWCDPISGHATLYWYRQILGQGPELLVQFQDESVVDDSQLPKDRFSAERLKGVDSTLKIQPAELGDSAMYLCASSLQLSQGKGTDTQYFGPGTRLTVL.

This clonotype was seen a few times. CDR3 nucleotides: TGTGCCAGCAGCCCAAGACCGGGGGGGACAGGGTCTCTCAATGAGCAGTTCTTC. This sequence encodes CASSPRPGGTGSLNEQFF. The J gene is TRBJ2-1, the V gene TRBV7-3, with D perhaps TRBD1 (9 bases). Per the germline V gene, CDR1 is SGHTA and CDR2 is FQGTGA. This CDR3 spans 18 amino acids. V dropped 5 bases and J dropped 6 bases, with 26 bases sitting between them. Complete variable domain (other parts from reference TRBV7-3 and TRBJ2-1): GAGVSQTPSNKVTEKGKYVELRCDPISGHTALYWYRQSLGQGPEFLIYFQGTGAADDSGLPNDRFFAVRPEGSVSTLKIQRTERGDSAVYLCASSPRPGGTGSLNEQFFGPGTRLTVL.

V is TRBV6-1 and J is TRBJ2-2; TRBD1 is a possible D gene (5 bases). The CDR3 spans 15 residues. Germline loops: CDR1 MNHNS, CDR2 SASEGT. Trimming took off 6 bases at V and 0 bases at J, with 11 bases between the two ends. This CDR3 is CASSRSTANTGELFF. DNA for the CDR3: TGTGCCAGCAGCCGGTCGACAGCGAACACCGGGGAGCTGTTTTTT.

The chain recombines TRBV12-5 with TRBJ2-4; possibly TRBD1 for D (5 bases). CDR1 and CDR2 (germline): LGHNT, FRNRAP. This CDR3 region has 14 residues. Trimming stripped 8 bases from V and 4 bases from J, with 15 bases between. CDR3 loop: CASRLGRPKNIQYF. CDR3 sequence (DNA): TGTGCTAGTCGGTTGGGGCGCCCGAAAAACATTCAGTACTTC.

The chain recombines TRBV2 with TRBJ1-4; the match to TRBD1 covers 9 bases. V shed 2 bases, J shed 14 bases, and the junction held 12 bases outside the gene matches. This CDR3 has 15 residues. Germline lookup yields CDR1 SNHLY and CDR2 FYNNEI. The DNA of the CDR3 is TGTGCCAGCAGTGAAAGACAGGGGGTAAGGGATGAGCTGTTTTTT. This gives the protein CASSERQGVRDELFF.

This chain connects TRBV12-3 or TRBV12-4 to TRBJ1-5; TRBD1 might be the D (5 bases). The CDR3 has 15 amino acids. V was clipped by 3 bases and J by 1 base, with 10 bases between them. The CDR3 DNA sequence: TGTGCCAGCAGTTTTGGGGGACCGAGCAATCAGCCCCAGCATTTT. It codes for CASSFGGPSNQPQHF.

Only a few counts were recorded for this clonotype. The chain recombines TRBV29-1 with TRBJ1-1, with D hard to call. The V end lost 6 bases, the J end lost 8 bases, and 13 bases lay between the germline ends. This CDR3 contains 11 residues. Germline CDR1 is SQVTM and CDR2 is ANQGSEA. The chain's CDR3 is CSVSNFPEAFF. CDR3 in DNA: TGCAGCGTAAGCAACTTCCCCGAAGCTTTCTTT.

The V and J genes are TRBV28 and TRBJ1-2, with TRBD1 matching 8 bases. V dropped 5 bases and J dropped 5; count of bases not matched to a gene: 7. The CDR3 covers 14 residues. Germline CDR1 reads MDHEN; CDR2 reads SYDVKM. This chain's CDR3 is CASSVRTGTYGYTF. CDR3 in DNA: TGTGCCAGCAGTGTGAGGACAGGGACATATGGCTACACCTTC.

The CDR3 region has the DNA TGTGCCAGCATCCTCTCGTGGGGAAATGAGCAGTTCTTC. As protein: CASILSWGNEQFF. V and J are TRBV5-6 and TRBJ2-1; the D is unclear. The CDR3 sequence is 13 residues long. Germline CDR1 and CDR2: SGHDT and YYEEEE. The germline V and J ends were trimmed by 6 bases and 7 bases, with 14 bases remaining between them. The variable domain in full, completed from reference TRBV5-6 and TRBJ2-1, reads DAGVTQSPTHLIKTRGQQVTLRCSPKSGHDTVSWYQQALGQGPQFIFQYYEEEERQRGNFPDRFSGHQFPNYSSELNVNALLLGDSALYLCASILSWGNEQFFGPGTRLTVL.

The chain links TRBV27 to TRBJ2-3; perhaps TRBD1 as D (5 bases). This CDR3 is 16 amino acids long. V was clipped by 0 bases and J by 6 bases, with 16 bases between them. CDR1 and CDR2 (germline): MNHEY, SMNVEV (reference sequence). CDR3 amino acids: CASSLSSALKGDTQYF. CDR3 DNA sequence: TGTGCCAGCAGTTTATCTTCGGCTCTAAAGGGGGATACGCAGTATTTT.

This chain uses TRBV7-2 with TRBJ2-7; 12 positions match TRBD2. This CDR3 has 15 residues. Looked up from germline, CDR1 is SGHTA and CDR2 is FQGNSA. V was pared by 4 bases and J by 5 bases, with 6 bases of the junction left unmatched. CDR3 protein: CASSSMTSGSHEQYF. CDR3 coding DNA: TGTGCCAGCAGCTCAATGACTAGCGGGAGTCACGAGCAGTACTTC. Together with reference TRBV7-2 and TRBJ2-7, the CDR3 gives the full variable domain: GAGVSQSPSNKVTEKGKDVELRCDPISGHTALYWYRQSLGQGLEFLIYFQGNSAPDKSGLPSDRFSAERTGGSVSTLTIQRTQQEDSAVYLCASSSMTSGSHEQYFGPGTRLTVT.

The CDR3 spells CASSKGGLGANVLTF. In nucleotides, the CDR3 is TGTGCCAGCAGCAAAGGGGGGTTAGGGGCCAACGTCCTGACTTTC. V is TRBV12-3 or TRBV12-4 and J is TRBJ2-6; possibly TRBD1 or TRBD2 for D (6 bases each). The CDR3 covers 15 residues. The V and J ends lost 6 bases and 4 bases respectively, with 13 bases between them.

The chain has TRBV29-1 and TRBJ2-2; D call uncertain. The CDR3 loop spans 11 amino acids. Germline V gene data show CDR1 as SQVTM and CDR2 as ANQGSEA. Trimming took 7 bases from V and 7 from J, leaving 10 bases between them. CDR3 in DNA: TGCAGCGGACTCCAAAGCGGGGAGCTGTTTTTT. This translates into CSGLQSGELFF.

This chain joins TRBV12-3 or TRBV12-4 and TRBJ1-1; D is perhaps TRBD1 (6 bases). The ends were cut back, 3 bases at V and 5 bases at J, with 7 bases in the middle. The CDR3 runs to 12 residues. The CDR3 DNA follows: TGTGCCAGCAGTTTTGACAGGACTGAAGCTTTCTTT. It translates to CASSFDRTEAFF.

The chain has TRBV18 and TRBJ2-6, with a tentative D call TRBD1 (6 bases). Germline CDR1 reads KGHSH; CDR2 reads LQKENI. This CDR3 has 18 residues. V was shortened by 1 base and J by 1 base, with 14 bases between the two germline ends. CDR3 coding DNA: TGTGCCAGCTCACCACGCGACAGGCCCACATCTGGGGCCAACGTCCTGACTTTC. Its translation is CASSPRDRPTSGANVLTF.

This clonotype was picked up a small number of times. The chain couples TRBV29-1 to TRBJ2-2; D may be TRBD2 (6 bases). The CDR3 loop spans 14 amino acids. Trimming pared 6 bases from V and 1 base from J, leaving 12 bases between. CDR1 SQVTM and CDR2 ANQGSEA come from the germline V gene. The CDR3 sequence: CSVKPGLNTGELFF. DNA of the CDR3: TGCAGCGTCAAACCGGGACTGAACACCGGGGAGCTGTTTTTT.

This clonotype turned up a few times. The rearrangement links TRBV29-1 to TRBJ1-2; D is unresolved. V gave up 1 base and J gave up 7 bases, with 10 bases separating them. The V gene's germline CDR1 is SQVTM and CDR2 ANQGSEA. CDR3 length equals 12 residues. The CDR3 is CSVEGGESGYTF. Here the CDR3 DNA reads TGCAGCGTTGAAGGTGGGGAGAGTGGCTACACCTTC.

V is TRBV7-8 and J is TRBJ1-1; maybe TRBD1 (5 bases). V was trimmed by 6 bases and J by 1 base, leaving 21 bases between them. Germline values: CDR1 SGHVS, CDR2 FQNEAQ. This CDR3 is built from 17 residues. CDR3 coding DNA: TGTGCCAGCAGTCAGACAACTTGGACAAGTGAGAACACTGAAGCTTTCTTT. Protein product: CASSQTTWTSENTEAFF.

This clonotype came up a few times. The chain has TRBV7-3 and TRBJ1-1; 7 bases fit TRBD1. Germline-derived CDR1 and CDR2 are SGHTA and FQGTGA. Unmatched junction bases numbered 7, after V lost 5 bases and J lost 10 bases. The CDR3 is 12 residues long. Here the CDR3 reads CASSPYRGTAFF. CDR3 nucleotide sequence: TGTGCCAGCAGCCCATACAGGGGTACAGCTTTCTTT. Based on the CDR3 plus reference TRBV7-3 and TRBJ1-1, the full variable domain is GAGVSQTPSNKVTEKGKYVELRCDPISGHTALYWYRQSLGQGPEFLIYFQGTGAADDSGLPNDRFFAVRPEGSVSTLKIQRTERGDSAVYLCASSPYRGTAFFGQGTRLTVV.

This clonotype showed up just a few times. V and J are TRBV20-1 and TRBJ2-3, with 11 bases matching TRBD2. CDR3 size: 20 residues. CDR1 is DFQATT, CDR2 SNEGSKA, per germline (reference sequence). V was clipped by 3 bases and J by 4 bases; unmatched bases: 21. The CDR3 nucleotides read TGCAGTGCTAGGGGATTGGGACTAGCGGACCGGCTGATGGACCCAGATACGCAGTATTTT. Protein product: CSARGLGLADRLMDPDTQYF.

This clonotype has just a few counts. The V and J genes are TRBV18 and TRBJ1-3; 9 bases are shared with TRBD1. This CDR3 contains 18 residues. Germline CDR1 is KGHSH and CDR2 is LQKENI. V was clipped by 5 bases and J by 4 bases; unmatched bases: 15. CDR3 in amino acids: CASSSLDRGGSAGNTIYF. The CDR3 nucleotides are TGTGCCAGCTCATCGTTGGACAGGGGAGGTTCGGCCGGAAACACCATATATTTT.

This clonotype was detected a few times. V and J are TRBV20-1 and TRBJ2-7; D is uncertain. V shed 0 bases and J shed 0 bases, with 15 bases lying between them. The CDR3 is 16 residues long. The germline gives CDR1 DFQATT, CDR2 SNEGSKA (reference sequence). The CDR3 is CSARDPYEASSYEQYF. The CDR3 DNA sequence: TGCAGTGCTAGAGACCCGTATGAGGCAAGCTCCTACGAGCAGTACTTC.

The DNA for the CDR3 is TGTGCCAGCAGCTTAACAGGGGGTAGCAATGGCTACACCTTC. This codes for CASSLTGGSNGYTF. The V call is TRBV7-3, the J call TRBJ1-2; maybe TRBD1 (6 bases). Germline CDR1 SGHTA, CDR2 FQGTGA. There are 14 residues in the CDR3. The germline V and J ends were trimmed by 0 bases and 6 bases, with 11 bases remaining between them.

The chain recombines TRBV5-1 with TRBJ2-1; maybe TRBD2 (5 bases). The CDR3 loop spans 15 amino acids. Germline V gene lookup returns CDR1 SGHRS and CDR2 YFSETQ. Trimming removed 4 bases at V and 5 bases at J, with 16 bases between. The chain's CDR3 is CASSKDVLGDNEQFF. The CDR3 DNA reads TGCGCCAGCAGCAAGGACGTACTCGGGGACAATGAGCAGTTCTTC.